This paragraph covers one T cell receptor beta chain sequence. Its antigen target is currently unknown. It has no much larger one-base neighbor in the sample; base qualities were not kept. The CDR3, from cysteine to phenylalanine, totals 16 residues. The retained sequence is limited to the CDR3, 48 bases, with the frame set at the first base. The germline V gene yields SGHVS for CDR1 and FNYEAQ for CDR2. At the junction V is shortened by 3 bases and J by 8 bases, with 22 bases in between. This sample was taken from a study of T cell repertoires in ileal Crohn's disease (dated by TCRdb to between 2018 and 2020). Study-wide context: Median disease duration was around 7.9 years, and about a third of patients were identified as active smokers at the time of surgery. Every patient underwent surgery because of a complication, which was stricturing disease in roughly 60% and penetrating disease in approximately 40%. Postoperative therapy was given to about half of the patients, with thiopurines administered to under 12 patients and anti-TNF agents administered to 18 patients. MI samples consisted of biopsies taken from the proximal margin of the surgical specimen. For commercial TCRB immunosequencing, about 500 nanograms of biopsy DNA were submitted for each sample. The TCR repertoire was analysed in around 50 patients with Crohn's disease drawn from a prospective multicentre cohort. Running in parallel with the study was a multicentre cohort set up to find predictors of early endoscopic recurrence following ileocolonic resection. A Rutgeerts score higher than i0 was the definition used for endoscopic postoperative recurrence. A total of some 170 mucosal samples from roughly 60 patients were sequenced, with samples obtained at several locations on the surgical specimen and at postoperative endoscopy.

What the time point label conveys for this sample: proximal margin of the surgical specimen (macroscopically non-inflamed). Adults with ileal or ileocolonic Crohn's disease and an indication for ileocolonic resection were eligible for inclusion. Whole ileal mucosal biopsies were kept frozen at -80 degrees C prior to DNA extraction. Genomic DNA was isolated from frozen whole biopsies using a TRizol-based method, and the DNA was quantified with a NanoDrop 2000 spectrophotometer. Preparation of the library involved the immunoSEQ multiplex PCR assay. Adaptive Biotechnology amplified the CDR3 regions from genomic DNA with a two-step multiplex PCR designed to control amplification bias. Primers covering every V and J gene segment were used in the first PCR, while barcodes and Illumina adapters were added in the second PCR. CDR3 libraries were sequenced on an Illumina instrument. As for the original processing: Analysis combined the vendor-provided pipelines with custom analysis of raw data in R/Bioconductor under R version 3.3.0. Clonality, which ranges from 0 to 1, was calculated as the inverse of the normalised Shannon entropy across all productive clones. High-frequency clones were defined as the share of the repertoire taken up by the top 100 clones, keeping only clones that passed a 95% confidence test. Repertoire diversity was measured with the Simpson index, and overlap between samples was measured with the Morisita-Horn index. In TCRdb, the immuneACCESS table is reduced to in-frame sequences with V and J assigned. These tables do not hold every clone; where another copy was compared, an unresolved V gene accounts for under half, and the others remain unexplained. The V and J calls and clone size are taken from that table; D and trimming were inferred from the DNA. For this sample the table gives approximately 7,000 clones, of which 74% were detected only once. The leading ten clones occupy under 9% of the sample.

Summary of the overall study and its limitations: A significantly higher proportion of clonal expansions was observed in active smokers at surgery than in non-smokers (about 25% vs 20%, p=0.02). Higher high-frequency clone percentages at surgery were associated with endoscopic recurrence; all patients with clonality above 26.8% (18/57) had recurrence. Sorted CD8 T cells carried more high-frequency clones than CD4 T cells, suggesting mucosal expansions were mainly CD8. Only a subgroup of patients, of unstated size, had mucosal CD4 and CD8 T cells sorted and sequenced.

Recombination connected TRBV7-6 to TRBJ1-1; too little of a D gene remains to name it. The sample was ileal tissue. The clonotype was recovered from an adult with Crohn's disease. The CDR3 protein sequence reads: CASSFRTTTGLGEAFF. Here is the DNA: TGTGCCAGCAGCTTTAGGACGACGACTGGACTAGGAGAAGCTTTCTTT.